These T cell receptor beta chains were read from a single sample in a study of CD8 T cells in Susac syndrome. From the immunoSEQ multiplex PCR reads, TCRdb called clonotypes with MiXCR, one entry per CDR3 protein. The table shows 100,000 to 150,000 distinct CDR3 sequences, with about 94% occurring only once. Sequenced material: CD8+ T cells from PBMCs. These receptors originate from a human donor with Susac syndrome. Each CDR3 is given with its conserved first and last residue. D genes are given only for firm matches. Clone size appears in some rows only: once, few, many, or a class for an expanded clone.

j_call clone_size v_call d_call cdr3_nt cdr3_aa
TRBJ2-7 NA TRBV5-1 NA TGCGCCAGCAGCTTGGAGGACAGTTCCTACGAGCAGTACTTC CASSLEDSSYEQYF
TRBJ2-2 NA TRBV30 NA TGTGCCTGGACCGCCGCTAACACCGGGGAGCTGTTTTTT CAWTAANTGELFF
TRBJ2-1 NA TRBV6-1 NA TGTGCCACCGCGACCGGAAGCGAGACCTACAATGAGCAGTTCTTC CATATGSETYNEQFF
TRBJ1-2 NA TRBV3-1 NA TGTGCCAGCAGCCAAGACGCTCGGCAGAGCTATGGCTACACCTTC CASSQDARQSYGYTF
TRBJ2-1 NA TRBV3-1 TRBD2 TGTGCCAGCAGCCTTAGCGGGGACCTATACAATGAGCAGTTCTTC CASSLSGDLYNEQFF
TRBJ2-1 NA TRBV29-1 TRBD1 TGCAGCGTTGAAACACAGGGGGAATACAATGAGCAGTTCTTC CSVETQGEYNEQFF
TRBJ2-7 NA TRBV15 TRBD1 TGTGCCACCAGCGGGGACAGGGACGAGCAGTACTTC CATSGDRDEQYF
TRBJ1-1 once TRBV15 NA TGTGCCACCACAGGGGACCGAGTACCGAACACTGAAGCTTTCTTT CATTGDRVPNTEAFF
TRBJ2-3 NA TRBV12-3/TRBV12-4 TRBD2 TGTGCCAGCAACGAAGCGGGGGGGCGAACAGATACGCAGTATTTT CASNEAGGRTDTQYF
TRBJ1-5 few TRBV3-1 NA TGTGCCAGCAGCCAAGATACGACAGGCGGACAGCCCCAGCATTTT CASSQDTTGGQPQHF
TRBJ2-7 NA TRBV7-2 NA TGTGCCAGCAGCTGGTTACAGGGTTGGCCGGAGCAGTACTTC CASSWLQGWPEQYF
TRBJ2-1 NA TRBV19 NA TGTGCCAGTAGTATTAGGGGCCAGTACTCCTACAATGAGCAGTTCTTC CASSIRGQYSYNEQFF
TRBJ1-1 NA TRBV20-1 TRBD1 TGCAGTGCCAAACAGGACAGGGGCTTAACTGAAGCTTTCTTT CSAKQDRGLTEAFF
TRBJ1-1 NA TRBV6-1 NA TGTGCCAGCAGTGGGGTGGAGAACACTGAAGCTTTCTTT CASSGVENTEAFF
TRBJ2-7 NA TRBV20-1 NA TGCAGTGCTAGAGCACCCGCCGGTTACGAGCAGTACTTC CSARAPAGYEQYF
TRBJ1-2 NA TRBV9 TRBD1 TGTGCCAGCAGCGTATCGTGGCAGGGGGGTTACTATGGCTACACCTTC CASSVSWQGGYYGYTF
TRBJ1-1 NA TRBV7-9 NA TGTGCCAGCAGCTTAGGTCCAGGTTACAGCACTGAAGCTTTCTTT CASSLGPGYSTEAFF
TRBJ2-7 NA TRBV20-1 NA TGCAGTGCTAGAGATTCAGGGCAAGGCTACGAGCAGTACTTC CSARDSGQGYEQYF
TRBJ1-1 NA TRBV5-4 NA TGTGCCAGCAGCTTTGCAGGTAGCCCTGAAGCTTTCTTT CASSFAGSPEAFF
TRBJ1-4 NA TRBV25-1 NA TGTGCCAGCAGTGAAGAGACCTCAACTAATGAAAAACTGTTTTTT CASSEETSTNEKLFF
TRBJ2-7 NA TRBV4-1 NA TGCGCCAGCAGCCAAGTGAGCAACTACGAGCAGTACTTC CASSQVSNYEQYF
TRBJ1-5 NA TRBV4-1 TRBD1 TGCGCCAGCAGCCAGAAACTATGGGACAGGGGGCCTCAGCCCCAGCATTTT CASSQKLWDRGPQPQHF
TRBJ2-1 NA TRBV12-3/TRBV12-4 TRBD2 TGTGCCAGCAGTTTACTCAGCGGGACCAACAATGAGCAGTTCTTC CASSLLSGTNNEQFF
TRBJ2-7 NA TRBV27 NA TGTGCCAGCAGTCCCGAGGGGGGGGTGTCCTACGAGCAGTACTTC CASSPEGGVSYEQYF
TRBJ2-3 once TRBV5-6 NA TGTGCCAGCATGGACAGCCCCTCCCTCACGCAGTATTTT CASMDSPSLTQYF
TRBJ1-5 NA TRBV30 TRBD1 TGTGCCTCAGGGACAGGGGGCAATCAGCCCCAGCATTTT CASGTGGNQPQHF
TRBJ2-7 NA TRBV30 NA TGTGCCTGGAGTACAGGTTCTTACGAGCAGTACTTC CAWSTGSYEQYF
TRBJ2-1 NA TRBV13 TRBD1 TGTGCCAGCAGCTCCCGGGACAGGGGCTACAATGAGCAGTTCTTC CASSSRDRGYNEQFF
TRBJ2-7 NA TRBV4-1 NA TGCGCCAGCAGCCTGGACAGCCACTACGAGCAGTACTTC CASSLDSHYEQYF
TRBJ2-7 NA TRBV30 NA TGTGCCTGGAGGGAGGACTACGAGCAGTACTTC CAWREDYEQYF
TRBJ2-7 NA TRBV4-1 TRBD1 TGCGCCAGCAAGACAAGAGGTAATCAAGGGGACAGGGGGACCTACGAGCAGTACTTC CASKTRGNQGDRGTYEQYF
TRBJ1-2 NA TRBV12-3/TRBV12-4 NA TGTGCCAGCAGCCCCGTCCTTAGGGCACCGGACTATGGCTACACCTTC CASSPVLRAPDYGYTF
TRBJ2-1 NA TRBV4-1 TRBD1 TGCGCCAGCAGCCAATTGGTTGGGACAGGGGTATTGGATGAGCAGTTCTTC CASSQLVGTGVLDEQFF
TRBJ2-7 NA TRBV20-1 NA TGCAGTGCTAGAGTCCCTGGAGGGCAGTACTTC CSARVPGGQYF
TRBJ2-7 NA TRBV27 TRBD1 TGTGCCAGCAGTTCTACGACAGGGGTATTCTACGAGCAGTACTTC CASSSTTGVFYEQYF
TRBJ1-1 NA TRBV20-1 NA TGCAGTGCTAGGACACTAGACACTGAAGCTTTCTTT CSARTLDTEAFF
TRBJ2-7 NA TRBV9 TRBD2 TGTGCCAGCAGCCCGGGGGGGTCCCCCTACGAGCAGTACTTC CASSPGGSPYEQYF
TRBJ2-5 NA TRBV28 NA TGTGCCAGCAGTCTCGGGACCGCGAAAGAGACCCAGTACTTC CASSLGTAKETQYF
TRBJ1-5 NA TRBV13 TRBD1 TGTGCCAGCAGCTCTCGGACAGGGGGCGTGGGTCAGCCCCAGCATTTT CASSSRTGGVGQPQHF
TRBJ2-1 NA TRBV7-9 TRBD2 TGTGCCAGCAGCTTAGCGGGAGGGCCGGTTGACAATGAGCAGTTCTTC CASSLAGGPVDNEQFF
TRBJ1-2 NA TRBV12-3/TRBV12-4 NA TGTGCCAGCACTGAAGGACCAACCCGAGGCTATGGCTACACCTTC CASTEGPTRGYGYTF
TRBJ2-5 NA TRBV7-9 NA TGTGCCAGCAGCCTGAGCGCGACTGCTAGAATGACCCAGTACTTC CASSLSATARMTQYF
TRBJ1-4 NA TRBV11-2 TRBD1 TGTGCCAGCAGCATCCGGGACAGTAATGAAAAACTGTTTTTT CASSIRDSNEKLFF
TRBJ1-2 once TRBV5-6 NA TGTGCCAGCAGCTCATGGGGCAGTAACTATGGCTACACCTTC CASSSWGSNYGYTF
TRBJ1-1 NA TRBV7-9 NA TGTGCCAGCAGCTTAGATGGGGGAAACTATGAAGCTTTCTTT CASSLDGGNYEAFF